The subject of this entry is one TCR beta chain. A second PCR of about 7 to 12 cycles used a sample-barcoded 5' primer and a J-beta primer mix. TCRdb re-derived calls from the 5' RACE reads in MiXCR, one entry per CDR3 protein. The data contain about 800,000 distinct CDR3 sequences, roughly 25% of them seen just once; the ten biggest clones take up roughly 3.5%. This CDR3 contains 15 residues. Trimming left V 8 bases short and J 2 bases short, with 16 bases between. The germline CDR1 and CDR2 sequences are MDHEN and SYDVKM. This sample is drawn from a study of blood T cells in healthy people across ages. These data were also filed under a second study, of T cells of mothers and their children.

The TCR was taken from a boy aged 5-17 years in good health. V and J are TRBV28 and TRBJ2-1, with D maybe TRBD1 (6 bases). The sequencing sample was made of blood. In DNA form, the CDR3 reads TGTGCCAGCCTTAAGGGGGAGCCGGCCTACAATGAGCAGTTCTTC. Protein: CASLKGEPAYNEQFF.